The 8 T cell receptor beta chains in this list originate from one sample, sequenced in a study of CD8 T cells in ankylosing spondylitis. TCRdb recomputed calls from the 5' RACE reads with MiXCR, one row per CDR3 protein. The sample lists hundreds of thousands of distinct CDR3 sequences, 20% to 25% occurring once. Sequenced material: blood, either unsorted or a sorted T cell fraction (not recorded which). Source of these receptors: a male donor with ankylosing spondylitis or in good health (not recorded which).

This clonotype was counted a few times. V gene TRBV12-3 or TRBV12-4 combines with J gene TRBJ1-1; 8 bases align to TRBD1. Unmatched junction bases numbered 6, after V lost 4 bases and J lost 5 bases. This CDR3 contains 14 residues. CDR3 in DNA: TGTGCCAGCAGTTCAACAGGGGGGATAACTGAAGCTTTCTTT. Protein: CASSSTGGITEAFF.

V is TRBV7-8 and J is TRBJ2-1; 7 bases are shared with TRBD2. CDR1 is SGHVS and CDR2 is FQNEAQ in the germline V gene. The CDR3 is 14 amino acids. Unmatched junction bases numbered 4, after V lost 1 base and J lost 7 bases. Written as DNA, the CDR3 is TGTGCCAGCAGCTTAGTTATTAGCGGGAATGAGCAGTTCTTC. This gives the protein CASSLVISGNEQFF.

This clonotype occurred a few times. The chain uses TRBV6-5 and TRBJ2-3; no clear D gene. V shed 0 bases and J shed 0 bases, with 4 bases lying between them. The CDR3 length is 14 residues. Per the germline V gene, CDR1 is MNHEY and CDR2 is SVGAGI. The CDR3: CASSYSRSTDTQYF. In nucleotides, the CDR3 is TGTGCCAGCAGTTACTCGAGGAGCACAGATACGCAGTATTTT.

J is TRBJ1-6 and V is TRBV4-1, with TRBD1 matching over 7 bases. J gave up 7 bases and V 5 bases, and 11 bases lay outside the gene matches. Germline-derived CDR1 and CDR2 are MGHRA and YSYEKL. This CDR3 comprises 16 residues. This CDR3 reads CASSSSPSTGNSPLHF. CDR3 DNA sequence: TGCGCCAGCAGCTCAAGCCCCTCGACAGGGAATTCACCCCTCCACTTT.

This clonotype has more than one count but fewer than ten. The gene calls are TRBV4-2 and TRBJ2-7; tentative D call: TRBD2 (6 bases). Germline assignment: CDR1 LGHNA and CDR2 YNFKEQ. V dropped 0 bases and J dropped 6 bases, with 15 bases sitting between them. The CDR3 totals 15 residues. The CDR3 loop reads CASSQDVDYDSEQYF. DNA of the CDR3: TGTGCCAGCAGCCAAGACGTGGACTACGACTCCGAGCAGTACTTC.

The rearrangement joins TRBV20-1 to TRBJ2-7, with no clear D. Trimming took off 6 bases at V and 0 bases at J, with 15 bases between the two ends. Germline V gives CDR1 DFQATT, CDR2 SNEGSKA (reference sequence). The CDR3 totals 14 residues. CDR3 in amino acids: CSATPDTLSYEQYF. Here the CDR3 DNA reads TGCAGTGCAACGCCTGACACCCTCTCCTACGAGCAGTACTTC.

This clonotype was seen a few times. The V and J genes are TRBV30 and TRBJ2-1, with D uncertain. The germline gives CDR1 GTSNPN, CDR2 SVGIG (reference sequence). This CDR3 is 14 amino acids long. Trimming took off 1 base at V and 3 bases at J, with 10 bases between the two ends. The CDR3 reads CAWSDTVGYNEQFF. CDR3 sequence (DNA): TGTGCCTGGAGTGACACAGTTGGCTACAATGAGCAGTTCTTC. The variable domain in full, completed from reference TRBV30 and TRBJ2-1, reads SQTIHQWPATLVQPVGSPLSLECTVEGTSNPNLYWYRQAAGRGLQLLFYSVGIGQISSEVPQNLSASRPQDRQFILSSKKLLLSDSGFYLCAWSDTVGYNEQFFGPGTRLTVL.

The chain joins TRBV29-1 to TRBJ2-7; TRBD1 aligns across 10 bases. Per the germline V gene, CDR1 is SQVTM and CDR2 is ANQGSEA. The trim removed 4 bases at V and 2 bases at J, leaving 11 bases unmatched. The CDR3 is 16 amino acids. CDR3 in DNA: TGCAGCGTTGTTGATCTGGACAGGGGGTCTCCCTACGAGCAGTACTTC. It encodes CSVVDLDRGSPYEQYF.